A single sample gave rise to the 28 T cell receptor beta chains below, sequenced in a study of cytomegalovirus exposure and HLA in healthy donors. PCR amplification relied on 60 Vbeta primers (plus 13 Jbeta primers). Produced via immunoSEQ multiplex PCR; TCRdb's table is partial and in-frame only. The sample lists around 130,000 clones, 60% to 85% occurring once. Sequenced sample: PBMCs. These receptor sequences come from a middle-aged woman in good health and CMV-seropositive.

The V gene is TRBV5-1, the J gene TRBJ2-4, with 14 bases matching TRBD2. CDR3 length: 16 residues. The V gene end was trimmed by 4 bases and the J gene end by 6 bases; junction bases not matched to a gene: 6. The V gene's germline CDR1 is SGHRS and CDR2 YFSETQ. The CDR3 here is CASSATSGRGGNIQYF. In DNA form, the CDR3 reads TGCGCCAGCAGCGCGACTAGCGGGAGGGGGGGAAACATTCAGTACTTC. Drawing the rest from reference TRBV5-1 and TRBJ2-4, the complete variable domain is KAGVTQTPRYLIKTRGQQVTLSCSPISGHRSVSWYQQTPGQGLQFLFEYFSETQRNKGNFPGRFSGRQFSNSRSEMNVSTLELGDSALYLCASSATSGRGGNIQYFGAGTRLSVL.

The CDR3 reads CASSLIGGEISDYEQYF. For the CDR3, the DNA is TGCGCCAGCAGCTTGATAGGGGGCGAAATATCGGACTACGAGCAGTACTTC. The chain uses TRBV5-1 and TRBJ2-7; 7 nucleotides match TRBD1. CDR1 SGHRS and CDR2 YFSETQ come from the germline V gene. The ends lost 1 base at V and 3 bases at J; junction bases unmatched: 13. CDR3 length: 17 residues.

This sequence joins TRBV1 and TRBJ2-2; TRBD2, as called in the table, went unchecked against the DNA. TRBV1 is marked as a pseudogene. CDR3 length: 22 residues. The CDR3 protein is CTSSQVLPTSSPIPGWTGELFF. In nucleotides, the CDR3 is TGCACCAGCAGCCAAGTGCTCCCCACGTCTAGTCCAATACCGGGATGGACCGGGGAGCTGTTTTTT.

In regard to this clone: This sample includes further DNA sequences coding for the same CDR3. The chain joins TRBV9 to TRBJ1-1, with D tentatively TRBD1 (6 bases). The CDR3 totals 14 residues. V was cut by 0 bases and J by 4 bases, with 10 bases left in between. Germline V gives CDR1 SGDLS, CDR2 YYNGEE. The CDR3: CASSVGGGGTEAFF. The CDR3 nucleotides read TGTGCCAGCAGCGTAGGAGGGGGGGGCACTGAAGCTTTCTTT.

The V call is TRBV7-7, the J call TRBJ2-1, with 7 bases lining up with TRBD2. Germline trimming cut 4 bases from V and 5 bases from J; bases unmatched to any gene: 2. Germline V gene sequence: CDR1 SSHAT, CDR2 FNYEAQ (reference sequence). The CDR3 consists of 13 residues. CDR3: CASSSGTNNEQFF. As DNA, the CDR3 is TGTGCCAGCAGCTCCGGGACTAACAATGAGCAGTTCTTC.

This rearrangement joins TRBV30 to TRBJ1-2; D uncertain. From germline, CDR1 is GTSNPN and CDR2 SVGIG (reference sequence). Trimming cost V 4 bases and J 8 bases, with 14 bases left between them. The CDR3 is made up of 12 amino acids. Here the CDR3 reads CAWNAGSYGYTF. Here the CDR3 DNA reads TGTGCCTGGAATGCAGGAAGTTACGGCTACACCTTC.

The chain has TRBV29-1 and TRBJ2-2, with TRBD2 matching over 9 bases. V was clipped by 3 bases and J by 8 bases; unmatched bases: 10. This CDR3 is 15 amino acids long. Germline V gives CDR1 SQVTM, CDR2 ANQGSEA. This CDR3 is CSVDNSGGGGGELFF. The CDR3 coding sequence is TGCAGCGTTGACAATAGCGGGGGTGGTGGAGGGGAGCTGTTTTTT.

The chain couples TRBV7-9 to TRBJ1-4; no clear D gene. V gave up 5 bases and J gave up 8 bases, with 9 bases separating them. The CDR3 sequence is 12 residues long. Germline V lookup: CDR1 SEHNR, CDR2 FQNEAQ (reference sequence). The CDR3 bases are TGTGCCAGCAGCCCGTCTACGGAAAAACTGTTTTTT. Translating it yields CASSPSTEKLFF. Full variable domain (outside the CDR3, taken from reference TRBV7-9 and TRBJ1-4): DTGVSQNPRHKITKRGQNVTFRCDPISEHNRLYWYRQTLGQGPEFLTYFQNEAQLEKSRLLSDRFSAERPKGSFSTLEIQRTEQGDSAMYLCASSPSTEKLFFGSGTQLSVL.

The rearrangement links TRBV27 to TRBJ2-7; maybe TRBD1 (5 bases). CDR3 length equals 15 residues. Looked up from germline, CDR1 is MNHEY and CDR2 is SMNVEV (reference sequence). V was pared by 3 bases and J by 2 bases, with 14 bases between. CDR3: CASSLLGRVPYEQYF. DNA of the CDR3: TGTGCCAGCAGTTTGCTGGGCAGGGTACCCTACGAGCAGTACTTC.

The chain links TRBV7-2 to TRBJ2-1; TRBD2 agrees at 12 bases. Germline V gives CDR1 SGHTA, CDR2 FQGNSA. The V segment lost 5 bases and the J segment 4 bases; nucleotides outside the gene matches: 6. The CDR3 runs 16 residues. CDR3 protein: CASSDIGTSGYNEQFF. CDR3 nucleotide sequence: TGTGCCAGCAGCGATATAGGGACTAGCGGGTACAATGAGCAGTTCTTC.

The chain joins TRBV7-9 to TRBJ1-1; D is perhaps TRBD1 (5 bases). The V end was cut by 6 bases, the J end by 1 base, with 9 bases between. Germline V gives CDR1 SEHNR, CDR2 FQNEAQ (reference sequence). This CDR3 spans 13 amino acids. The CDR3 is CASRGASNTEAFF. CDR3 nucleotide sequence: TGTGCCAGCAGAGGGGCCTCGAACACTGAAGCTTTCTTT.

Only one count was recorded for this clone. The rearrangement uses TRBV4-3 and TRBJ1-4; tentatively, D is TRBD1 (5 bases). The V and J ends lost 0 bases and 3 bases respectively, with 11 bases between them. Germline V gives CDR1 LGHNA, CDR2 YSLEER. The length of the CDR3 is 16 residues. The CDR3 reads CASSQDLGAANEKLFF. Here the CDR3 DNA reads TGCGCCAGCAGCCAAGATCTAGGGGCGGCTAATGAAAAACTGTTTTTT.

The chain combines TRBV27 with TRBJ2-1; D is undetermined. The ends were cut back, 2 bases at V and 4 bases at J, with 12 bases in the middle. The CDR3 has 15 residues. Germline loops: CDR1 MNHEY, CDR2 SMNVEV (reference sequence). CDR3: CASSLRGDPYNEQFF. In DNA form, the CDR3 reads TGTGCCAGCAGTTTACGCGGCGACCCATACAATGAGCAGTTCTTC.

This rearrangement joins TRBV7-6 to TRBJ2-1; 13 nucleotides match TRBD2. Germline V gives CDR1 SGHVS, CDR2 FNYEAQ. The CDR3 has 15 amino acids. With 1 base clipped from V and 10 bases from J, the junction kept 4 bases outside the gene matches. Written as DNA, the CDR3 is TGTGCCAGCAGCTTAGGACTAGCGGGAGGAAAAGAGCAGTTCTTC. This encodes CASSLGLAGGKEQFF.

CDR3 DNA sequence: TGCGCCAGCAGCTCGCAGGCCCTCACAGATACGCAGTATTTT. Residues: CASSSQALTDTQYF. V usage is TRBV5-1 and J usage is TRBJ2-3; no reliable D call. CDR3 length: 14 amino acids. The germline V and J ends were trimmed by 3 bases and 2 bases, with 10 bases remaining between them. The germline gives CDR1 SGHRS, CDR2 YFSETQ.

This chain joins TRBV11-2 and TRBJ2-5; 15 bases match TRBD2. The ends lost 1 base at V and 3 bases at J; junction bases unmatched: 0. CDR3 length equals 16 residues. Per the germline V gene, CDR1 is SGHAT and CDR2 is FQNNGV. CDR3 region: CASSLGTSGGEETQYF. CDR3 DNA: TGTGCCAGCAGCTTAGGGACTAGCGGGGGGGAAGAGACCCAGTACTTC.

This clone was seen a handful of times. The chain couples TRBV7-6 to TRBJ1-4; no clear D. The V gene's germline CDR1 is SGHVS and CDR2 FNYEAQ. The CDR3 has 15 residues. V was cut by 6 bases and J by 5 bases, with 16 bases left in between. The CDR3 DNA reads TGTGCCAGCAGACTAGGCCCATCGGGCAATGAAAAACTGTTTTTT. It yields the protein CASRLGPSGNEKLFF. Full variable domain (rest looked up from reference TRBV7-6 and TRBJ1-4): GAGVSQSPRYKVTKRGQDVALRCDPISGHVSLYWYRQALGQGPEFLTYFNYEAQQDKSGLPNDRFSAERPEGSISTLTIQRTEQRDSAMYRCASRLGPSGNEKLFFGSGTQLSVL.

The rearrangement uses TRBV28 and TRBJ2-3; TRBD1 is a possible D gene (6 bases). The ends were cut back, 6 bases at V and 2 bases at J, with 12 bases in the middle. The CDR3 has 14 residues. Germline V gene data show CDR1 as MDHEN and CDR2 as SYDVKM. The CDR3, as DNA: TGTGCCAGCAGGCTAGGGGGATCCACAGATACGCAGTATTTT. This translates into CASRLGGSTDTQYF.

This chain connects TRBV11-3 to TRBJ2-1; D gene uncertain. The CDR3 has 15 amino acids. Germline assignment: CDR1 SGHNT and CDR2 YENEEA. The V gene lost 1 base and the J gene lost 7 bases, with 14 bases spanning the gap. DNA of the CDR3: TGTGCCAGCAGCTTAGCGTCATCCCTACGGAATGAGCAGTTCTTC. This translates into CASSLASSLRNEQFF.

The J gene is TRBJ1-1, the V gene TRBV6-6; possible D gene TRBD1, 6 bases. CDR3 size: 16 residues. CDR1 is MNHNY, CDR2 SVGAGI, per germline (reference sequence). V gave up 2 bases and J gave up 1 base, with 14 bases separating them. The chain's CDR3 is CASSYPNRDRNTEAFF. CDR3 coding DNA: TGTGCCAGCAGTTACCCTAACAGGGACCGGAACACTGAAGCTTTCTTT.

This clone was observed a few times. This chain connects TRBV7-6 to TRBJ2-3, with 7 bases that match TRBD2. From germline, CDR1 is SGHVS and CDR2 FNYEAQ. The V segment lost 1 base and the J segment 1 base; nucleotides outside the gene matches: 5. The CDR3 is 16 amino acids. As DNA, the CDR3 is TGTGCCAGCAGCTTAGGCGGCGCGGGGGGCACAGATACGCAGTATTTT. It specifies CASSLGGAGGTDTQYF.

The gene calls are TRBV30 and TRBJ1-4; D is uncertain. This CDR3 is built from 15 residues. Trimming cost V 0 bases and J 3 bases, with 11 bases left between them. In germline, CDR1 is GTSNPN, CDR2 SVGIG (reference sequence). CDR3 sequence reads: CAWSVPWESNEKLFF. The CDR3 DNA follows: TGTGCCTGGAGTGTACCGTGGGAGTCTAATGAAAAACTGTTTTTT.

This chain links TRBV18 with TRBJ1-4; 8 bases match TRBD1. V trimming: 6 bases; J trimming: 4 bases; junction bases outside the gene matches: 13. The germline V gene has CDR1 KGHSH and CDR2 LQKENI. The CDR3 covers 17 residues. The CDR3 sequence: CASSPSAGGTINEKLFF. CDR3 nucleotides: TGTGCCAGCTCCCCCTCGGCAGGGGGCACAATTAATGAAAAACTGTTTTTT.

This clone was seen only once. The genes are TRBV2 and TRBJ1-5; TRBD1 aligns across 10 bases. The length of the CDR3 is 15 residues. Germline trimming cut 7 bases from V and 4 bases from J; bases unmatched to any gene: 7. Germline CDR1 SNHLY, CDR2 FYNNEI. The CDR3 loop reads CASTMGQGNNQPQHF. CDR3 sequence (DNA): TGTGCCAGCACCATGGGACAGGGGAATAATCAGCCCCAGCATTTT.

This clone was observed a few times. The chain has TRBV7-9 and TRBJ2-1, with 16 bases that match TRBD2. This CDR3 has 15 amino acids. Germline V gene data show CDR1 as SEHNR and CDR2 as FQNEAQ (reference sequence). V trimming: 3 bases; J trimming: 10 bases; junction bases outside the gene matches: 3. This CDR3 is CASSLGLAGGREQFF. The CDR3 bases are TGTGCCAGCAGCTTGGGACTAGCGGGAGGGAGGGAGCAGTTCTTC.

V gene TRBV7-6 combines with J gene TRBJ1-1; 8 bases map to TRBD1. CDR3 length: 15 amino acids. V lost 2 bases, J lost 3 bases, and 5 bases stayed unmatched. Germline CDR1 SGHVS, CDR2 FNYEAQ. The CDR3 DNA sequence: TGTGCCAGCAGCTTAAAGGACAGGGATGACACTGAAGCTTTCTTT. This translates into CASSLKDRDDTEAFF.

The chain couples TRBV5-6 to TRBJ2-7, with 8 bases aligning to TRBD2. Germline V gene sequence: CDR1 SGHDT, CDR2 YYEEEE. CDR3 size: 14 residues. V gave up 6 bases and J gave up 2 bases; unmatched junction bases: 7. The CDR3 loop reads CASIQLAEAYEQYF. CDR3 nucleotides: TGTGCCAGCATCCAACTAGCGGAGGCCTACGAGCAGTACTTC.

Note on this clone: At one end, the junction sequence differs from germline, possibly due to a read error. The sample holds other DNA sequences that translate to the same CDR3. The V and J genes are TRBV7-2 and TRBJ1-2; D call uncertain. The V gene's germline CDR1 is SGHTA and CDR2 FQGNSA. CDR3 length: 14 residues. CDR3 residues: CASSFDSRGYGYTF. The CDR3 DNA reads as TGCGCCAGCAGCTTCGATAGCCGGGGCTATGGCTACACCTTC.